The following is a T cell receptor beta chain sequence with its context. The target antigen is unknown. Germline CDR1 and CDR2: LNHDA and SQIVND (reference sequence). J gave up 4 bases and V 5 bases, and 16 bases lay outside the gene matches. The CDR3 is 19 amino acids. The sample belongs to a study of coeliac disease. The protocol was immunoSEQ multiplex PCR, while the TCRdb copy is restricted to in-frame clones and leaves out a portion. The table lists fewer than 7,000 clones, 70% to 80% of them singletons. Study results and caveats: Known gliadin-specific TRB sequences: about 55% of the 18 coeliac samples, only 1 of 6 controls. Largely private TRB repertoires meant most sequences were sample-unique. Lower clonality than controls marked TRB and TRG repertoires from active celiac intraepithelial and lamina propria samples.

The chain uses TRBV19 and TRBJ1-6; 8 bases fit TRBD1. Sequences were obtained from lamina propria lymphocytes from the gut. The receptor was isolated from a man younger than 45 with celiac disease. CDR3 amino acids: CASSLIGTGQPAYNSPLHF. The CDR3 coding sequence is TGTGCCAGTAGTTTGATCGGGACAGGACAACCAGCTTATAATTCACCCCTCCACTTT.